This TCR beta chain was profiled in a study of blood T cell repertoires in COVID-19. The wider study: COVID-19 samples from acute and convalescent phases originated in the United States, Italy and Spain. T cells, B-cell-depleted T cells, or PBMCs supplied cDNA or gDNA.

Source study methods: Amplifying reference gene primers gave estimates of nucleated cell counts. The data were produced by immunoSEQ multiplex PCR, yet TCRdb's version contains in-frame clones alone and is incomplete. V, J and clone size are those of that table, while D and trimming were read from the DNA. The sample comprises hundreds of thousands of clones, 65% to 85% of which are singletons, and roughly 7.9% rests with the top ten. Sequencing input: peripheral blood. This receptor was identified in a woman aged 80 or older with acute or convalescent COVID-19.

CDR3 bases: TGTGCCATCAGTGAGGGACTAGCGGGGCCGAGCTCCTACGAGCAGTACTTC. It is translated as CAISEGLAGPSSYEQYF. This rearrangement joins TRBV10-3 to TRBJ2-7, with 12 bases identical to TRBD2. The CDR3 is 17 amino acids. The V segment lost 2 bases and the J segment 0 bases; nucleotides outside the gene matches: 5. Germline CDR1 ENHRY, CDR2 SYGVKD.